What follows are 30 T cell receptor beta chains derived from one specimen sequenced in a study of graft-versus-host responses after intestinal transplantation. Antigen specificity for these receptors is unknown. Produced via immunoSEQ multiplex PCR; TCRdb's table is partial and in-frame only. This table holds about 71,000 clones, about nine tenths found once. The material sequenced was unstimulated CD8+ T cells sorted from spleen or lymph node cells, taken before intestinal transplant. The receptors come from a human donor who received an intestinal transplant.

The chain links TRBV7-9 to TRBJ1-1; TRBD1 is a possible D gene (5 bases). V dropped 5 bases and J dropped 1 base, with 14 bases sitting between them. CDR1 and CDR2 from the germline V gene are SEHNR and FQNEAQ (reference sequence). The CDR3 totals 15 residues. In DNA, the CDR3 is TGTGCCAGCAGCCCGTCCGGCGGGGCGAACACTGAAGCTTTCTTT. Translation gives CASSPSGGANTEAFF.

The rearrangement links TRBV7-8 to TRBJ2-5; D is undetermined. The CDR3 runs to 12 residues. Trimming took off 5 bases at V and 5 bases at J, with 9 bases between the two ends. CDR1 and CDR2 from the germline V gene are SGHVS and FQNEAQ. The CDR3 coding sequence is TGTGCCAGCAGCCCACGGTTGGAGACCCAGTACTTC. Translation gives CASSPRLETQYF.

V usage is TRBV13 and J usage is TRBJ2-5; TRBD1 aligns across 7 bases. The V gene end was trimmed by 5 bases and the J gene end by 5 bases; junction bases not matched to a gene: 8. This CDR3 is 14 amino acids long. Germline CDR1 and CDR2: PRHDT and FYEKMQ (reference sequence). CDR3 in DNA: TGTGCCAGCAGCCGACCAGACAGGGAGGAGACCCAGTACTTC. It encodes CASSRPDREETQYF.

This chain uses TRBV13 with TRBJ1-1; 7 bases align to TRBD1. CDR1 PRHDT and CDR2 FYEKMQ come from the germline V gene (reference sequence). The CDR3 sequence is 15 residues long. J gave up 6 bases and V 6 bases, and 13 bases lay outside the gene matches. This chain's CDR3 is CASSSWDSIFAEAFF. For the CDR3, the DNA is TGTGCCAGCAGTTCCTGGGACAGCATTTTCGCTGAAGCTTTCTTT.

CDR3 coding DNA: TGCGCCAGCAGCTCCGGGACAGGGTTGTACGAGCAGTACTTC. As protein: CASSSGTGLYEQYF. The chain links TRBV5-1 to TRBJ2-7, with 9 bases fitting TRBD1. This CDR3 contains 14 residues. V was clipped by 3 bases and J by 4 bases; unmatched bases: 5. Germline values: CDR1 SGHRS, CDR2 YFSETQ.

This sequence joins TRBV5-4 and TRBJ1-5, with 9 bases aligning to TRBD1. The J segment lost 1 base and the V segment lost 5 bases, leaving 4 bases of the junction unmatched. The CDR3 contains 15 residues. Germline V gives CDR1 SGHNT, CDR2 YYREEE (reference sequence). The CDR3 bases are TGTGCCAGCAGTCAGGGGACAGGGAGCAATCAGCCCCAGCATTTT. Translation gives CASSQGTGSNQPQHF. The full variable domain, in which reference TRBV5-4 and TRBJ1-5 provide the parts outside the CDR3, is ETGVTQSPTHLIKTRGQQVTLRCSSQSGHNTVSWYQQALGQGPQFIFQYYREEENGRGNFPPRFSGLQFPNYSSELNVNALELDDSALYLCASSQGTGSNQPQHFGDGTRLSIL.

The rearrangement uses TRBV6-5 and TRBJ2-5; TRBD1 is a possible D gene (6 bases). CDR3 length: 15 amino acids. Germline V gene data show CDR1 as MNHEY and CDR2 as SVGAGI. Trimming took off 4 bases at V and 5 bases at J, with 17 bases between the two ends. CDR3: CASSSAGSQGETQYF. CDR3 in DNA: TGTGCCAGCAGTTCTGCCGGATCTCAGGGGGAGACCCAGTACTTC.

The chain combines TRBV27 with TRBJ2-3; the D is unclear. The CDR3 is 15 residues long. V gave up 0 bases and J gave up 5 bases, with 12 bases separating them. Germline V CDR1 and CDR2: MNHEY, SMNVEV (reference sequence). The CDR3 spells CASSLSYPSGDTQYF. The CDR3 nucleotides read TGTGCCAGCAGTTTATCGTATCCTTCGGGAGATACGCAGTATTTT.

The CDR3 nucleotides are TGTGCCAGCAGCTTTGCGAGGGTCAATGAGCAGTTCTTC. Translation gives CASSFARVNEQFF. The J gene is TRBJ2-1, the V gene TRBV7-9, with TRBD2 as a possible D gene (5 bases). The germline V gene encodes CDR1 SEHNR and CDR2 FQNEAQ (reference sequence). V shed 3 bases and J shed 6 bases, with 9 bases lying between them. This CDR3 has 13 residues.

The J gene is TRBJ1-2, the V gene TRBV11-2, with D possibly being TRBD1 (5 bases). The V and J ends lost 0 bases and 5 bases respectively, with 7 bases between them. Per germline, CDR1 SGHAT and CDR2 FQNNGV. This CDR3 has 13 amino acids. The CDR3 protein is CASSLDAGYGYTF. In nucleotides, the CDR3 is TGTGCCAGCAGCTTAGATGCAGGGTATGGCTACACCTTC.

The CDR3 nucleotides are TGTGCCAGCAGCCGACTACAGAACACTGAAGCTTTCTTT. This codes for CASSRLQNTEAFF. The V gene is TRBV5-5, the J gene TRBJ1-1; D ambiguous. In germline, CDR1 is SGHKS, CDR2 YYEKEE (reference sequence). V was shortened by 4 bases and J by 1 base, with 8 bases between the two germline ends. The CDR3 extends over 13 amino acids.

This rearrangement joins TRBV9 to TRBJ1-1; TRBD1 matches 7 bases. The V gene end was trimmed by 4 bases and the J gene end by 4 bases; junction bases not matched to a gene: 10. The germline V gene encodes CDR1 SGDLS and CDR2 YYNGEE. CDR3 length: 15 residues. The chain's CDR3 is CASSPGTAGSTEAFF. The CDR3, as DNA: TGTGCCAGCAGCCCGGGGACAGCCGGTAGCACTGAAGCTTTCTTT.

This chain connects TRBV9 to TRBJ1-1; a possible D gene is TRBD1 (6 bases). CDR1 is SGDLS and CDR2 is YYNGEE in the germline V gene. This CDR3 spans 15 amino acids. The V and J ends lost 2 bases and 0 bases respectively, with 11 bases between them. CDR3 sequence reads: CASSVSGHLNTEAFF. For the CDR3, the DNA is TGTGCCAGCAGCGTCTCGGGACACCTGAACACTGAAGCTTTCTTT.

The chain has TRBV27 and TRBJ1-1; TRBD1 might be the D (5 bases). This CDR3 is 11 amino acids long. Germline V lookup: CDR1 MNHEY, CDR2 SMNVEV (reference sequence). V shed 8 bases and J shed 4 bases, with 8 bases lying between them. CDR3 sequence reads: CASYGGTEAFF. Written as DNA, the CDR3 is TGTGCCAGCTACGGGGGCACTGAAGCTTTCTTT.

As for this clone: The same CDR3 also results from other DNA sequences found in this sample. The J gene is TRBJ2-1, the V gene TRBV4-2; TRBD2 matches 12 bases. J was trimmed by 6 bases and V by 4 bases; bases with no gene match: 4. CDR1 is LGHNA and CDR2 is YNFKEQ in the germline V gene. There are 15 residues in the CDR3. The CDR3 spells CASSPLAGGPNEQFF. CDR3 nucleotides: TGTGCCAGCAGCCCACTAGCGGGGGGCCCCAATGAGCAGTTCTTC.

The chain combines TRBV28 with TRBJ1-4, with D perhaps matching TRBD1 (6 bases). Trimming left V 3 bases short and J 8 bases short, with 16 bases between. CDR1 is MDHEN, CDR2 SYDVKM, per germline. The CDR3 extends over 15 amino acids. CDR3 loop: CASSFRDNGEEKLFF. DNA for the CDR3: TGTGCCAGCAGTTTCAGGGACAATGGGGAAGAAAAACTGTTTTTT.

The V call is TRBV13, the J call TRBJ1-5; D gene uncertain. The CDR3 runs to 12 residues. Germline V gene data show CDR1 as PRHDT and CDR2 as FYEKMQ (reference sequence). V dropped 0 bases and J dropped 9 bases, with 6 bases sitting between them. The CDR3 bases are TGTGCCAGCAGCTTAGGGAAAGCGCCCCAGCATTTT. Translated: CASSLGKAPQHF. Using reference TRBV13 and TRBJ1-5 for the parts outside the CDR3, the full variable domain is AAGVIQSPRHLIKEKRETATLKCYPIPRHDTVYWYQQGPGQDPQFLISFYEKMQSDKGSIPDRFSAQQFSDYHSELNMSSLELGDSALYFCASSLGKAPQHFGDGTRLSIL.

J is TRBJ2-5 and V is TRBV9; 12 nucleotides line up with TRBD1. The last part of the DNA fits TRBJ2-7 better; the J call may be wrong. Germline V CDR1 and CDR2: SGDLS, YYNGEE. This CDR3 contains 15 residues. CDR3 nucleotide sequence: TGTGCCAGCAGCGTCGTAGGGACAGGGGGCGACGAGCAGTACTTC. This gives the protein CASSVVGTGGDEQYF.

This clone was recorded once. The V call is TRBV4-1, the J call TRBJ2-7, with 7 bases aligning to TRBD2. The germline CDR1 and CDR2 sequences are MGHRA and YSYEKL. V lost 1 base, J lost 4 bases, and 4 bases stayed unmatched. The CDR3 runs to 14 residues. CDR3 residues: CASSQGPGGYEQYF. In nucleotides, the CDR3 is TGCGCCAGCAGCCAAGGTCCCGGGGGGTACGAGCAGTACTTC.

V and J are TRBV7-8 and TRBJ1-1; perhaps TRBD1 as D (6 bases). Germline values: CDR1 SGHVS, CDR2 FQNEAQ. Deletions cut 6 bases from V and 5 bases from J, with 10 bases between. The CDR3 has 12 residues. The CDR3 protein is CASSHGQTEAFF. CDR3 nucleotides: TGTGCCAGCAGTCATGGACAGACTGAAGCTTTCTTT.

The chain couples TRBV6-5 to TRBJ2-5, with TRBD2 identical over 9 bases. The CDR3 is 14 amino acids. The trim removed 4 bases at V and 9 bases at J, leaving 9 bases unmatched. Germline CDR1 is MNHEY and CDR2 is SVGAGI. As DNA, the CDR3 is TGTGCCAGCAGTTTCCTAGCGGGGAACTCGGCCCAGTACTTC. Protein: CASSFLAGNSAQYF.

The chain recombines TRBV4-1 with TRBJ1-1; a possible D gene is TRBD1 (6 bases). The CDR3 is 16 residues long. Germline CDR1 and CDR2: MGHRA and YSYEKL. Deletions cut 4 bases from V and 0 bases from J, with 15 bases between. The CDR3 coding sequence is TGCGCCAGCAGCCGGCGGGGGCTATACATGAACACTGAAGCTTTCTTT. This sequence encodes CASSRRGLYMNTEAFF.

This clone was found a few times. The rearrangement joins TRBV7-3 to TRBJ2-7; 8 bases are a match to TRBD2. CDR3 length: 16 residues. The J segment lost 0 bases and the V segment lost 5 bases, leaving 9 bases of the junction unmatched. In germline, CDR1 is SGHTA, CDR2 FQGTGA. CDR3 DNA sequence: TGTGCCAGCAGCCCATCCGCGGGGGGCTCCTCCTACGAGCAGTACTTC. It is translated as CASSPSAGGSSYEQYF. Full variable domain (missing parts from reference TRBV7-3 and TRBJ2-7): GAGVSQTPSNKVTEKGKYVELRCDPISGHTALYWYRQSLGQGPEFLIYFQGTGAADDSGLPNDRFFAVRPEGSVSTLKIQRTERGDSAVYLCASSPSAGGSSYEQYFGPGTRLTVT.

The chain joins TRBV2 to TRBJ2-2, with D perhaps TRBD2 (6 bases). V was trimmed by 2 bases and J by 6 bases, leaving 13 bases between them. The CDR3 runs to 15 residues. CDR1 and CDR2 (germline): SNHLY, FYNNEI. CDR3 in DNA: TGTGCCAGCAGTGAACCGGGCGGGGCCCCCGGGGAGCTGTTTTTT. The encoded protein is CASSEPGGAPGELFF.

The J gene is TRBJ2-7, the V gene TRBV4-1; D remains ambiguous. The V and J ends lost 0 bases and 2 bases respectively, with 11 bases between them. The CDR3 spans 15 residues. Germline V lookup: CDR1 MGHRA, CDR2 YSYEKL. This CDR3 reads CASSQDRLQAYEQYF. Written as DNA, the CDR3 is TGCGCCAGCAGCCAAGATCGTTTGCAGGCCTACGAGCAGTACTTC.

This clone was observed a single time. V usage is TRBV13 and J usage is TRBJ1-6, with TRBD1 as a possible D gene (5 bases). This CDR3 region has 16 residues. The germline V and J ends were trimmed by 0 bases and 7 bases, with 13 bases remaining between them. Germline values: CDR1 PRHDT, CDR2 FYEKMQ (reference sequence). CDR3 bases: TGTGCCAGCAGCTTAGGCTGGGGGGGGACGAATTCACCCCTCCACTTT. Translating it yields CASSLGWGGTNSPLHF. Variable domain in full (rest from reference TRBV13 and TRBJ1-6): AAGVIQSPRHLIKEKRETATLKCYPIPRHDTVYWYQQGPGQDPQFLISFYEKMQSDKGSIPDRFSAQQFSDYHSELNMSSLELGDSALYFCASSLGWGGTNSPLHFGNGTRLTVT.

The chain combines TRBV11-2 with TRBJ2-7; 7 bases match TRBD1. Germline values: CDR1 SGHAT, CDR2 FQNNGV. This CDR3 is built from 14 residues. V shed 1 base and J 6 bases; nucleotides not matched to a gene: 6. The CDR3 sequence is CASSLGGTVGEQYF. CDR3 DNA: TGTGCCAGCAGCTTAGGGGGGACAGTGGGCGAGCAGTACTTC.

This clone was recorded only once. The V and J genes are TRBV4-1 and TRBJ2-7; D gene unclear. Germline loops: CDR1 MGHRA, CDR2 YSYEKL. Trimming took off 2 bases at V and 2 bases at J, with 10 bases between the two ends. This CDR3 spans 14 amino acids. The CDR3 reads CASSQQTGPYEQYF. CDR3 DNA: TGCGCCAGCAGCCAACAGACTGGCCCCTACGAGCAGTACTTC.

This sequence joins TRBV9 and TRBJ2-2, with 9 bases lining up with TRBD2. V shed 4 bases and J 0 bases; nucleotides not matched to a gene: 7. CDR3 length equals 17 residues. CDR1 and CDR2 from the germline V gene are SGDLS and YYNGEE. Here the CDR3 DNA reads TGTGCCAGCAGCTCTCGACTAGCGGAGACGAACACCGGGGAGCTGTTTTTT. Protein product: CASSSRLAETNTGELFF.

The rearrangement joins TRBV11-2 to TRBJ2-7, with 7 bases identical to TRBD2. The V segment lost 5 bases and the J segment 1 base; nucleotides outside the gene matches: 8. The CDR3 totals 15 residues. CDR1 SGHAT and CDR2 FQNNGV come from the germline V gene. DNA for the CDR3: TGTGCCAGCAGCCCCGCTCAGGGAGGGTCCTACGAGCAGTACTTC. Amino acids: CASSPAQGGSYEQYF.